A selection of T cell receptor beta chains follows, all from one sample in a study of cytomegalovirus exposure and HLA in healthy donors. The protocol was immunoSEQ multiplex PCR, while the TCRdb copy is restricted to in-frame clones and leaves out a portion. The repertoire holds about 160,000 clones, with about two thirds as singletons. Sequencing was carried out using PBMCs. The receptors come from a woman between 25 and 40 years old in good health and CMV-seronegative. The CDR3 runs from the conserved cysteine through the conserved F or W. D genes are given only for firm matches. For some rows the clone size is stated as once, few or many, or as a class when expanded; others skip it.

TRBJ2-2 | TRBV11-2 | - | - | TGTGCCAGCAGCTTAACCCCCTCCACGGGTGTCACCGGGGAGCTGTTTTTT | CASSLTPSTGVTGELFF
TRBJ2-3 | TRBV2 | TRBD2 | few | TGTGCCAGCAGTGGGATAGCGGGGACCACAGATACGCAGTATTTT | CASSGIAGTTDTQYF
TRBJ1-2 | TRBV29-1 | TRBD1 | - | TGCAGCGTGGCCGTGAGGGGGCAAAACACCTTC | CSVAVRGQNTF
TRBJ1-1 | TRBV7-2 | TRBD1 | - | TGTGCCAGCAGCCCTACCACCGGGACAGGGGAATCAATGAACACTGAAGCTTTCTTT | CASSPTTGTGESMNTEAFF
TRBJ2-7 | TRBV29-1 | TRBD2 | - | TGCAGCGCGAGGACTAGCTACGAGCAGTACTTC | CSARTSYEQYF
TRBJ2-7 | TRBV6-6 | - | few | TGTGCCAGCAGTAGCCCGGGACTCAACTCCTACGAGCAGTACTTC | CASSSPGLNSYEQYF
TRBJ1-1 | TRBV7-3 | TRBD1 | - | TGTGCCAGCAGCTTAACGTCAGGGACAGGGGAAGCTTTCTTT | CASSLTSGTGEAFF
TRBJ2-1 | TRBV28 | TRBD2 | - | TGTGCCAGCAGTAGCGGGGGGGCCTTGAATGAGCAGTTCTTC | CASSSGGALNEQFF
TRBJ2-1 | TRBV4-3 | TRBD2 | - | TGCGCCAGCAGCCTCCAAACTAGCGGGGGGGAAAGCTCCTACAATGAGCAGTTCTTC | CASSLQTSGGESSYNEQFF
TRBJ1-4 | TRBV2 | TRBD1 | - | TGTGCCAGCAATGGTTGGGACAGGGATGAAAAACTGTTTTTT | CASNGWDRDEKLFF
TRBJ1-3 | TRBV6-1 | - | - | TGTGCCAGCAGTGAACGTAACAGCGGTGTGGGAAACACCATATATTTT | CASSERNSGVGNTIYF
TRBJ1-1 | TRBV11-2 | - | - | TGTGCCAGCAGCTCTCGGAGAAACACTGAAGCTTTCTTT | CASSSRRNTEAFF
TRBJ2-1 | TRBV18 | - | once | TGTGCCAGCTCAACCCCGGGGAATGAGCAGTTCTTC | CASSTPGNEQFF
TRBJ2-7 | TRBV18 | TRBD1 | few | TGTGCCAGCTCATTACGACAGGGGGCCTCGGGTGAGCAGTACTTC | CASSLRQGASGEQYF
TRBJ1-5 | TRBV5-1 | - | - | TGCGCCAGCCCCTTGGCGGCCCAGCATTTT | CASPLAAQHF
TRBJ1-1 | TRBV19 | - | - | TGTGCCAGTAGTATAGATCAGACAGGAATGAACACTGAAGCTTTCTTT | CASSIDQTGMNTEAFF
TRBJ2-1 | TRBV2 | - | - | TGTGCCAGCAGTGACTTGGAGCAGTTCTTC | CASSDLEQFF
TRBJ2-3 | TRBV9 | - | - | TGTGCCAGCAGCGTAGAGAGAGGGGGGGGGCGGGGCCCCACAGATACGCAGTATTTT | CASSVERGGGRGPTDTQYF
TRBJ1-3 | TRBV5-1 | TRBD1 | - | TGCGCCAGTTCCGGGACAGCTTACTCTGGAAACACCATATATTTT | CASSGTAYSGNTIYF
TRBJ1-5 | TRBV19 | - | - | TGTGCCAGTAGTCCTACTCCGGGACACCCGCATTTT | CASSPTPGHPHF
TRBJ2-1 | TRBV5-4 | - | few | TGTGCCATTGGACTTTCTTACAATGAGCAGTTCTTC | CAIGLSYNEQFF
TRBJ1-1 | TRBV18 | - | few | TGTGCCAGCTCATCGTTTGGGCAGAACACTGAAGCTTTCTTT | CASSSFGQNTEAFF
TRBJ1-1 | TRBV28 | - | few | TGTGCCAGCAGTTTCCCGAGGGTAAGGGTGGACACTGAAGCTTTCTTT | CASSFPRVRVDTEAFF
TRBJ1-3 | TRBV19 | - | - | TGTGCCAGTAGTATATTCCCCGACAGCTCTGGAAACACCATATATTTT | CASSIFPDSSGNTIYF
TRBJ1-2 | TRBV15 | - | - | TGTGCCACCAGCAGAGAAGGGGACTATGGCTACACCTTC | CATSREGDYGYTF
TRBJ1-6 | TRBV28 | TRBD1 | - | TGTGCCAGCACTCCCCCTGGACAGGCAAGCCTTAGCTCACCCCTCCACTTT | CASTPPGQASLSSPLHF
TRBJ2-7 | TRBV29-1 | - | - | TGCAGCGTTGAGAGGGGGGAGGGGGGGGAGGAGATCTACGAGCAGTACTTC | CSVERGEGGEEIYEQYF
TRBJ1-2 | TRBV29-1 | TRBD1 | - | TGCAGCGTGGCCGTGAGGGGGCAAAACCCCTTC | CSVAVRGQNPF
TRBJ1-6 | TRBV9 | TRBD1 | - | TGTGCCAGCAGCGCGGGACAGGGATATAATTCACCCCTCCACTTT | CASSAGQGYNSPLHF
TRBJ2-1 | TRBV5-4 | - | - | TGTGCCAGCAGCTTGGCGTGGAGTCACAATGAGCAGTTCTTC | CASSLAWSHNEQFF
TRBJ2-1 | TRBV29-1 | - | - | TGCAGCGTTGAAGATGTAGGGCTAGCAGGATCCTACAATGAGCAGTTCTTC | CSVEDVGLAGSYNEQFF
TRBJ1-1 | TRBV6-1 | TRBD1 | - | TGTGCCAGCAACACGGGACAGGGAAACACTGAAGCTTTCTTT | CASNTGQGNTEAFF
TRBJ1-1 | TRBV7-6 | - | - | TGTGCCAGCAGCTTGGAGGGGTCAGACACTGAAGCTTTCTTT | CASSLEGSDTEAFF
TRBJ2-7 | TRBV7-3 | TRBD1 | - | TGTGCCAGCAGCTTAGACAGGGGGTACGAGCAGTACTTC | CASSLDRGYEQYF
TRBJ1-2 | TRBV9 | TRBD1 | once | TGTGCCAGCAGCTCGGGACAGACGTTTGGCTACACCTTC | CASSSGQTFGYTF
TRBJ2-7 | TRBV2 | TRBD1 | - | TGTGCCAGCAACCGGGACAGGGTCGAGCAGTACTTC | CASNRDRVEQYF
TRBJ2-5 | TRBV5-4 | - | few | TGTGCCAGCAGCTCGACCACTAGGTACCAAGAGACCCAGTACTTC | CASSSTTRYQETQYF
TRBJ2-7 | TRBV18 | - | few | TGTGCCAGCTCACCCCAAGCAGGGCGAGCCTACGAGCAGTACTTC | CASSPQAGRAYEQYF
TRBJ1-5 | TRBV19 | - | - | TGTGCCAGTAGTATAGATCGGGCCCAGCATTTT | CASSIDRAQHF
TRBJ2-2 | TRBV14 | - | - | TGTGCCAGCAGCCGGGGAGCGGCGAACACCGGGGAGCTGTTTTTT | CASSRGAANTGELFF
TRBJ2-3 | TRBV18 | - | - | TGTGCCAGCTCACGCCTTTCGTTCCCTGAACCCGACAGGCAGCGAGATACGCAGTATTTT | CASSRLSFPEPDRQRDTQYF
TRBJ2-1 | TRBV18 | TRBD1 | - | TGTGCCAGCTCGCCCGACAGGGTCGGAATCTACAATGAGCAGTTCTTC | CASSPDRVGIYNEQFF
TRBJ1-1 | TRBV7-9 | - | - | TGTGCCAGCAGCGATGCGCGGACAGTGAACACTGAAGCTTTCTTT | CASSDARTVNTEAFF
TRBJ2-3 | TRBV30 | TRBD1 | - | TGTGCTTTAGTGGGACAGGGGATCACAGATACGCAGTATTTT | CALVGQGITDTQYF
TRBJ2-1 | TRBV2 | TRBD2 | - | TGTGCCAGCAAGCTAGCGGAGAACAATGAGCAGTTCTTC | CASKLAENNEQFF
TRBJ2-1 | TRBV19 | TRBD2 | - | TGTGCCAGTAGTATAGCGGGGGGGCATGAGCAGTTCTTC | CASSIAGGHEQFF
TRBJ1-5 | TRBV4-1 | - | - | TGCGCCAGCAGCCAAGCAGGGGCTGAGAATCAGCCCCAGCATTTT | CASSQAGAENQPQHF
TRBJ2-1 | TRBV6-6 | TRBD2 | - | TGTGCCAGCAACCTAGCGGGGGGGCCGAACAATGAGCAGTTCTTC | CASNLAGGPNNEQFF
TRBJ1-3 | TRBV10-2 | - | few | TGCGCCAGCAGTGACCCAGGAAACACCATATATTTT | CASSDPGNTIYF
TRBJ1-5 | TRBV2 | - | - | TGTGCCAGCAGTGACAGGGAGGGAAATCAGCCCCAGCATTTT | CASSDREGNQPQHF
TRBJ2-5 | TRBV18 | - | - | TGTGCCAGCTCACCGGATATAAGAGGGGAGACCCAGTACTTC | CASSPDIRGETQYF
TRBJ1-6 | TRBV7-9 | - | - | TGTGCCAGCAGCTTAAATATTGGGGCTTCACCCCTCCACTTT | CASSLNIGASPLHF
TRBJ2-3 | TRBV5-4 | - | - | TGTGCCAGCTGCCTCAAGAGCGTACCAGATACGCAGTATTTT | CASCLKSVPDTQYF